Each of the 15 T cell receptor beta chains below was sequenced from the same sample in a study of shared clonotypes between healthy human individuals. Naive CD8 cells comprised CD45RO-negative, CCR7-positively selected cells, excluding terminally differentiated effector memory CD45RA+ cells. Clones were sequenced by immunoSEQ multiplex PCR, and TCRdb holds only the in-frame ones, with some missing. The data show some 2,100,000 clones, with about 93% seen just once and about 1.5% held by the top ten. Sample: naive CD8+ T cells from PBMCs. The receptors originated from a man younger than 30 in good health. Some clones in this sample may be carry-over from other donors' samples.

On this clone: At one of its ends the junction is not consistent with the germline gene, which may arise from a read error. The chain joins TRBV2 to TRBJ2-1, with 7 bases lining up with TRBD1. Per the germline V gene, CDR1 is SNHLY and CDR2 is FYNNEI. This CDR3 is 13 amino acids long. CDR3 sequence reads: CASSVFLDRVSIF. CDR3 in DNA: TGTGCCAGCAGTGTGTTCCTCGACAGGGTGTCTATCTTC. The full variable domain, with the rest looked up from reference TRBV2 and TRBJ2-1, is EPEVTQTPSHQVTQMGQEVILRCVPISNHLYFYWYRQILGQKVEFLVSFYNNEISEKSEIFDDQFSVERPDGSNFTLKIRSTKLEDSAMYFCASSVFLDRVSIFGPGTRLTVL.

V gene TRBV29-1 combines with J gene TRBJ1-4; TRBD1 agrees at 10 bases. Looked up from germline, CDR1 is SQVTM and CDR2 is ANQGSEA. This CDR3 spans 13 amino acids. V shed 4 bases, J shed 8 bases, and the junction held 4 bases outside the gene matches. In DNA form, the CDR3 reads TGCAGCGTTGGGGACAGGGGAAGGGAAAAACTGTTTTTT. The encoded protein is CSVGDRGREKLFF.

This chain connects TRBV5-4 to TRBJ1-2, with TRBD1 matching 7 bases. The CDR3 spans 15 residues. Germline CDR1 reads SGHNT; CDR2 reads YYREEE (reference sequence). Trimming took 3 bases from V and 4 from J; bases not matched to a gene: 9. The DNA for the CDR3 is TGTGCCAGCAGCTCCGGACAGGACGAGGGCTATGGCTACACCTTC. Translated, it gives CASSSGQDEGYGYTF.

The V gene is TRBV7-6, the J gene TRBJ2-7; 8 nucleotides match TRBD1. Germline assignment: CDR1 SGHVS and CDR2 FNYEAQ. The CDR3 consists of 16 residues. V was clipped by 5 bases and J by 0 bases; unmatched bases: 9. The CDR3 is CASSPRTGISSYEQYF. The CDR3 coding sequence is TGTGCCAGCAGCCCACGGACAGGGATAAGCTCCTACGAGCAGTACTTC.

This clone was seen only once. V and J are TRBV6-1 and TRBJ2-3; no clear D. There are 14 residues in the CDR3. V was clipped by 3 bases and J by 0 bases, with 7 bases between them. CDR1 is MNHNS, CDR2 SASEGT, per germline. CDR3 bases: TGTGCCAGCAGTGAGTGGCAGAGCACAGATACGCAGTATTTT. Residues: CASSEWQSTDTQYF.

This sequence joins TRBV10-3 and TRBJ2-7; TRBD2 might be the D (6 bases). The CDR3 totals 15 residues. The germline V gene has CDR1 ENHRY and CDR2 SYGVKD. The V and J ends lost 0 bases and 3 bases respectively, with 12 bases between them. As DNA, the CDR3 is TGTGCCATCAGTGAGTCGATCCGGGGGAGCTACGAGCAGTACTTC. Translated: CAISESIRGSYEQYF.

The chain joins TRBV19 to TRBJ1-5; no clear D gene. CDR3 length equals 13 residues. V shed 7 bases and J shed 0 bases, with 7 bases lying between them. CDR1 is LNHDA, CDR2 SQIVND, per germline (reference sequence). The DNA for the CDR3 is TGTGCCAGTAATCTGCATAGCAATCAGCCCCAGCATTTT. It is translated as CASNLHSNQPQHF.

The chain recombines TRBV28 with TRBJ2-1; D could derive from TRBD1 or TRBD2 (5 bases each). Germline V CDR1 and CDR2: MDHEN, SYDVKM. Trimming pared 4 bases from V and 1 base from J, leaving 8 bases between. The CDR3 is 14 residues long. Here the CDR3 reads CASSSGRSYNEQFF. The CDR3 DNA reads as TGTGCCAGCAGTTCGGGGCGATCCTACAATGAGCAGTTCTTC.

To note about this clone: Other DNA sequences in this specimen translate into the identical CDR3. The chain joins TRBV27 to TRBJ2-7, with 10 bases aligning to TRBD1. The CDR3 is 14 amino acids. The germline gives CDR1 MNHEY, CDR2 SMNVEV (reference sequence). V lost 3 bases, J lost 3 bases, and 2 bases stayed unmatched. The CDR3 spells CASSFRDRGYEQYF. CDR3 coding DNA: TGTGCCAGCAGTTTTCGGGACAGGGGCTACGAGCAGTACTTC.

The CDR3 DNA reads as TGTGCCAGCAGTGCCGGGACAGACCACGAGCAGTACTTC. It translates to CASSAGTDHEQYF. The chain uses TRBV2 and TRBJ2-7; 7 positions agree with TRBD1. The CDR3 is made up of 13 amino acids. CDR1 SNHLY and CDR2 FYNNEI come from the germline V gene. V was clipped by 4 bases and J by 5 bases; unmatched bases: 5.

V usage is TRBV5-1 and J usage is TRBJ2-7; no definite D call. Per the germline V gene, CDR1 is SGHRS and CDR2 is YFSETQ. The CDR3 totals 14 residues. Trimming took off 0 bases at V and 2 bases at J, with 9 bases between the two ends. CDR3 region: CASSLVRAPYEQYF. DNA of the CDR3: TGCGCCAGCAGCTTGGTTAGGGCACCCTACGAGCAGTACTTC.

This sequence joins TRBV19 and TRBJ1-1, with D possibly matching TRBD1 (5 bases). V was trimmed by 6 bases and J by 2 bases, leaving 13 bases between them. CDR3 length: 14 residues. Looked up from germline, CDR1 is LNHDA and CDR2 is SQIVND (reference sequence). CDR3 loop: CASRPGTANTEAFF. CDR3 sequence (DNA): TGTGCCAGTAGGCCGGGGACGGCTAACACTGAAGCTTTCTTT.

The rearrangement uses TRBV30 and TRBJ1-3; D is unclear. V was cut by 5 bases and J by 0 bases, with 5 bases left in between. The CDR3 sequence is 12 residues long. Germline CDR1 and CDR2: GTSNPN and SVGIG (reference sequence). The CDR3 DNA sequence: TGTGCCTGGGACAACTCTGGAAACACCATATATTTT. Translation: CAWDNSGNTIYF.

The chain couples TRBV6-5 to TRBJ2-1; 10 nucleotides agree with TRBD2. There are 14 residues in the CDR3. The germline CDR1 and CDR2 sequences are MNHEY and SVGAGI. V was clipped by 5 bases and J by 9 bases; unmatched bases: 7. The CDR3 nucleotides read TGTGCCAGCAGTCCCGGGACTAGCGTCGGTGAGCAGTTCTTC. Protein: CASSPGTSVGEQFF.

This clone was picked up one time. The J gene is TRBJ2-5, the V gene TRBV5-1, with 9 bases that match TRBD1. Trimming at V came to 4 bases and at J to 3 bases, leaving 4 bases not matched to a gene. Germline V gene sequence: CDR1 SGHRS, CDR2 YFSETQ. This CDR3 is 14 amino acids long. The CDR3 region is CASSVDRGKETQYF. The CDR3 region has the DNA TGCGCCAGCAGCGTGGACAGGGGAAAAGAGACCCAGTACTTC.